Below are 27 T cell receptor beta chains sequenced from a single sample in a study of blood T cell repertoires in COVID-19. Clones were sequenced by immunoSEQ multiplex PCR, and TCRdb holds only the in-frame ones, with some missing. Of hundreds of thousands of clones listed, 83% are singletons. The sample consisted of PBMCs or T cells enriched from blood (not recorded which). Every receptor here comes from a woman aged 40 to 50 who had been exposed to COVID-19.

The chain combines TRBV19 with TRBJ2-2, with 9 bases aligning to TRBD2. Germline assignment: CDR1 LNHDA and CDR2 SQIVND (reference sequence). The length of the CDR3 is 17 residues. V lost 3 bases, J lost 4 bases, and 9 bases stayed unmatched. CDR3 residues: CASSILAGTGSTGELFF. The CDR3 DNA follows: TGTGCCAGTAGTATTCTAGCGGGGACGGGAAGCACCGGGGAGCTGTTTTTT. Combining the CDR3 with reference TRBV19 and TRBJ2-2 gives the whole variable domain DGGITQSPKYLFRKEGQNVTLSCEQNLNHDAMYWYRQDPGQGLRLIYYSQIVNDFQKGDIAEGYSVSREKKESFPLTVTSAQKNPTAFYLCASSILAGTGSTGELFFGEGSRLTVL.

V is TRBV7-3 and J is TRBJ1-2; no firm D call. The germline CDR1 and CDR2 sequences are SGHTA and FQGTGA. V shed 5 bases and J shed 2 bases, with 21 bases lying between them. The CDR3 is made up of 17 amino acids. The CDR3 here is CASSGISGPRGNYGYTF. The CDR3 bases are TGTGCCAGCAGCGGGATATCCGGGCCCCGAGGGAACTATGGCTACACCTTC.

The chain joins TRBV7-2 to TRBJ2-3; TRBD2 matches at 10 bases. V trimming: 2 bases; J trimming: 4 bases; junction bases outside the gene matches: 3. The CDR3 loop spans 15 amino acids. Germline V gene data show CDR1 as SGHTA and CDR2 as FQGNSA. CDR3 protein: CASSLSAGGPDTQYF. The CDR3 nucleotides read TGTGCCAGCAGCTTATCAGCGGGGGGGCCAGATACGCAGTATTTT.

This chain links TRBV5-1 with TRBJ2-2, with D possibly matching TRBD1 (5 bases). V lost 0 bases and J 4 bases, leaving 13 bases between the germline ends. CDR1 and CDR2 (germline): SGHRS, YFSETQ. This CDR3 has 16 amino acids. CDR3 loop: CASSLDPGSGTGELFF. CDR3 DNA sequence: TGCGCCAGCAGCTTGGATCCAGGGTCAGGCACCGGGGAGCTGTTTTTT.

The chain uses TRBV4-1 and TRBJ1-4; a possible D gene is TRBD1 (5 bases). Per germline, CDR1 MGHRA and CDR2 YSYEKL. The CDR3 has 16 amino acids. With 0 bases removed from V and 4 bases from J, the gap between germline ends came to 12 bases. CDR3 protein: CASSQEGPGLNEKLFF. Here the CDR3 DNA reads TGCGCCAGCAGCCAAGAAGGGCCGGGACTTAATGAAAAACTGTTTTTT.

The chain recombines TRBV6-1 with TRBJ1-1; unclear D gene. The CDR3 loop spans 14 amino acids. Germline values: CDR1 MNHNS, CDR2 SASEGT. The V end was cut by 2 bases, the J end by 3 bases, with 10 bases between. CDR3 sequence reads: CASSESGKDTEAFF. The CDR3 region has the DNA TGTGCCAGCAGTGAAAGCGGGAAAGACACTGAAGCTTTCTTT.

This clone was detected once. The chain couples TRBV5-5 to TRBJ2-6; D ambiguous. CDR1 and CDR2 from the germline V gene are SGHKS and YYEKEE (reference sequence). Trimming shortened V by 0 bases and J by 3 bases, and 13 bases separated the two germline ends. This CDR3 is built from 17 residues. CDR3 region: CASSLDARGGGANVLTF. In DNA, the CDR3 is TGTGCCAGCAGCTTGGACGCCCGCGGCGGTGGGGCCAACGTCCTGACTTTC.

The rearrangement links TRBV29-1 to TRBJ2-2; 9 positions match TRBD2. V shed 7 bases, J shed 2 bases, and the junction held 8 bases outside the gene matches. The CDR3 has 15 amino acids. CDR1 SQVTM and CDR2 ANQGSEA come from the germline V gene. CDR3 nucleotide sequence: TGCAGCGCCCGAAGCGGGGGGCCTAACACCGGGGAGCTGTTTTTT. It encodes CSARSGGPNTGELFF.

The V and J genes are TRBV20-1 and TRBJ2-7; D is uncertain. The CDR3 contains 13 residues. Germline CDR1 and CDR2: DFQATT and SNEGSKA (reference sequence). The V end lost 6 bases, the J end lost 7 bases, and 19 bases lay between the germline ends. Here the CDR3 DNA reads TGCAGTGCCAGTGATCCGCGTCGGTGGGAGCAGTACTTC. Its translation is CSASDPRRWEQYF.

This chain joins TRBV28 and TRBJ1-1; D uncertain. This CDR3 contains 15 residues. Trimming shortened V by 4 bases and J by 5 bases, and 17 bases separated the two germline ends. CDR1 is MDHEN, CDR2 SYDVKM, per germline. The CDR3 nucleotides are TGTGCCAGCAGTTCCGATTTAGATCGGGAAACTGAAGCTTTCTTT. Translating it yields CASSSDLDRETEAFF.

V gene TRBV4-1 combines with J gene TRBJ1-4; 12 bases align to TRBD1. CDR3 length: 17 residues. Germline V CDR1 and CDR2: MGHRA, YSYEKL. V shed 1 base and J 4 bases; nucleotides not matched to a gene: 4. This CDR3 is CASSQAGQGAGNEKLFF. Written as DNA, the CDR3 is TGCGCCAGCAGCCAAGCGGGACAGGGGGCGGGTAATGAAAAACTGTTTTTT.

V and J are TRBV7-8 and TRBJ1-4; TRBD1 might be the D (6 bases). The CDR3 is 16 amino acids. Trimming shortened V by 1 base and J by 4 bases, and 13 bases separated the two germline ends. Germline loops: CDR1 SGHVS, CDR2 FQNEAQ. This CDR3 reads CASSLVRGGINEKLFF. The CDR3 DNA reads as TGTGCCAGCAGCTTAGTTAGGGGGGGTATTAATGAAAAACTGTTTTTT.

CDR3 sequence: CASSFRDRHTGELFF. The CDR3 DNA reads TGTGCCAGCAGTTTTCGGGACAGGCACACCGGGGAGCTGTTTTTT. This chain links TRBV28 with TRBJ2-2; 8 nucleotides align to TRBD1. The V gene's germline CDR1 is MDHEN and CDR2 SYDVKM. J was trimmed by 3 bases and V by 3 bases; bases with no gene match: 3. CDR3 length equals 15 residues.

There are many counts of this clone. CDR3 region: CASSQDSSRSYEQYF. The CDR3 region has the DNA TGCGCCAGCAGCCAAGATTCGAGCCGTTCCTACGAGCAGTACTTC. The V and J genes are TRBV4-3 and TRBJ2-7; D ambiguous. The CDR3 spans 15 residues. From germline, CDR1 is LGHNA and CDR2 YSLEER. Trimming took 0 bases from V and 1 from J, leaving 10 bases between them.

CDR3 protein: CSVFRAEAFF. CDR3 nucleotides: TGCAGCGTTTTCAGGGCTGAAGCTTTCTTT. J is TRBJ1-1 and V is TRBV29-1; possibly TRBD1 for D (5 bases). CDR1 and CDR2 from the germline V gene are SQVTM and ANQGSEA. This CDR3 has 10 amino acids. V was clipped by 5 bases and J by 6 bases, with 7 bases between them.

The rearrangement uses TRBV9 and TRBJ2-2; 7 nucleotides align to TRBD2. Trimming at V came to 3 bases and at J to 7 bases, leaving 3 bases not matched to a gene. Per the germline V gene, CDR1 is SGDLS and CDR2 is YYNGEE. The CDR3 totals 13 residues. The CDR3, as DNA: TGTGCCAGCAGCGGGACTAGTCACGGGGAGCTGTTTTTT. Translated, it gives CASSGTSHGELFF.

The chain couples TRBV6-5 to TRBJ1-6, with no clear D. CDR3 length: 14 residues. The germline V gene encodes CDR1 MNHEY and CDR2 SVGAGI. V was shortened by 6 bases and J by 5 bases, with 11 bases between the two germline ends. CDR3 region: CASRIHGDNSPLHF. The CDR3 nucleotides are TGTGCCAGCAGAATACACGGGGATAATTCACCCCTCCACTTT.

V and J are TRBV5-6 and TRBJ1-2, with 11 bases identical to TRBD1. Germline CDR1 SGHDT, CDR2 YYEEEE. The CDR3 length is 15 residues. With V trimmed by 3 bases and J by 8 bases, 9 bases remained unmatched. CDR3 nucleotides: TGTGCCAGCAGCTCCCGGGACAGGGGGATGAGAGGCTACACCTTC. Translating it yields CASSSRDRGMRGYTF.

In its sample, this clone was seen once. This chain joins TRBV25-1 and TRBJ2-5; possibly TRBD2 for D (6 bases). The CDR3 has 16 residues. Germline loops: CDR1 MGHDK, CDR2 SYGVNS. V dropped 1 base and J dropped 5 bases, with 17 bases sitting between them. In DNA, the CDR3 is TGTGCCAGCAGTGAATGGGGGGTCGGGGGAGAGGAGACCCAGTACTTC. Protein product: CASSEWGVGGEETQYF.

The chain uses TRBV2 and TRBJ2-3; D remains ambiguous. Germline V gene data show CDR1 as SNHLY and CDR2 as FYNNEI. With 4 bases removed from V and 4 bases from J, the gap between germline ends came to 6 bases. The CDR3 runs to 12 residues. The CDR3 bases are TGTGCCAGCAGTGGTCTCGCAGATACGCAGTATTTT. Its translation: CASSGLADTQYF.

The chain carries TRBV6-4 and TRBJ1-2, with TRBD1 matching 7 bases. Germline V gives CDR1 MRHNA, CDR2 SNTAGT. Trimming took 0 bases from V and 4 from J; bases not matched to a gene: 5. The CDR3 runs 15 residues. The CDR3 DNA reads as TGTGCCAGCAGTGACTCCCCGACAGGGCGCTATGGCTACACCTTC. Its translation: CASSDSPTGRYGYTF.

This clone has at least ten counts. The CDR3 DNA is TGTGCCAGCAGCGGGTCTACTGGGACTAGCGGGGGCTACGAGCAGTACTTC. Translated, it gives CASSGSTGTSGGYEQYF. This chain links TRBV3-1 (or the pseudogene TRBV3-2) with TRBJ2-7; 14 bases line up with TRBD2. Trimming cost V 5 bases and J 3 bases; bases outside gene matches: 9. This CDR3 region has 17 residues. Germline V gene data show CDR1 as LGHDT and CDR2 as YNNKEL (reference sequence).

The chain carries TRBV19 and TRBJ1-6; 11 nucleotides align to TRBD1. The germline V gene has CDR1 LNHDA and CDR2 SQIVND (reference sequence). After removal of 2 bases from V and 10 bases from J, the junction contained 7 bases not matched to a gene. CDR3 size: 16 residues. The CDR3 DNA sequence: TGTGCCAGTAGTATACGTTTGGGGACAGGGGGATCACCCCTCCACTTT. Protein: CASSIRLGTGGSPLHF.

The J gene is TRBJ2-2, the V gene TRBV7-3; 7 bases agree with TRBD1. Losses at the gene ends were 5 bases for V and 6 bases for J; bases not matched to a gene: 12. Germline V lookup: CDR1 SGHTA, CDR2 FQGTGA. This CDR3 has 16 amino acids. CDR3 residues: CASSRGPEQGPGELFF. DNA of the CDR3: TGTGCCAGCAGCCGGGGCCCAGAACAGGGGCCCGGGGAGCTGTTTTTT.

The chain has TRBV7-2 and TRBJ2-3, with 14 bases fitting TRBD2. The length of the CDR3 is 17 residues. The germline V gene encodes CDR1 SGHTA and CDR2 FQGNSA. The V gene end was trimmed by 4 bases and the J gene end by 7 bases; junction bases not matched to a gene: 10. The CDR3 sequence: CASSSPGRLAGGNTQYF. For the CDR3, the DNA is TGTGCCAGCAGCTCCCCTGGCCGACTAGCGGGGGGGAATACGCAGTATTTT.

V gene TRBV6-4 combines with J gene TRBJ2-2; D perhaps matches TRBD1 (6 bases). CDR1 MRHNA and CDR2 SNTAGT come from the germline V gene. The ends were cut back, 3 bases at V and 5 bases at J, with 7 bases in the middle. CDR3 size: 13 residues. The CDR3 bases are TGTGCCAGCAGTGATCAGGGGACCGGGGAGCTGTTTTTT. Translation gives CASSDQGTGELFF.

This chain uses TRBV14 with TRBJ2-1, with D maybe TRBD2 (6 bases). This CDR3 is built from 15 residues. CDR1 is SGHDN and CDR2 is FVKESK in the germline V gene. Trimming cost V 1 base and J 6 bases, with 13 bases left between them. The CDR3 DNA is TGTGCCAGCAGCCAAGGGAGGGCGGCCATCAATGAGCAGTTCTTC. Encoded protein: CASSQGRAAINEQFF.